This T cell receptor (beta chain) was sequenced in a study of blood T cells in healthy people across ages (dated by TCRdb to between 2015 and 2016). Notes on the research overall: Template switching captured roughly one uniquely barcoded TCR beta cDNA molecule per two T cells in model experiments. To avoid experimental bias, donors of different ages were spread randomly across the sequencing lanes. Four age groups were formed from the donors: young (average 16 years), middle-aged (around 37), aged (about 62) and long-lived (roughly 81). Two additional independent replicas of 1 million unique cDNA reads from the same blood draw were analyzed for two donors (one aged 18 to 30 and one aged 80 or older). Using deep sequencing normalized with unique cDNA molecular identifiers, the study measured how TCR beta repertoire diversity changes with age.

The library was obtained by 5' RACE. Instrument on record: Illumina HiSeq 2500. A second roughly 7 to 11 cycle PCR used a sample-barcoded 5' primer and a J-beta primer mix. Each TCR beta cDNA molecule received a unique molecular identifier from a template-switch 5' adaptor carrying 12 random nucleotides. Each sample yielded at least 3 million CDR3-containing paired-end reads. First-strand cDNA synthesis was performed from all RNA using the Mint cDNA synthesis kit, with priming by a TRBC-specific oligonucleotide. All cDNA was treated with uracil-DNA glycosylase and then went through a first 18-cycle PCR with the universal primers M1SS and BC2_uni_R. The paper's processing steps were these. For normalization, 1 million high-quality reads, each with a distinct molecular identifier, were randomly selected from each sample. Reads with shared molecular identifiers were discarded instead of being binned into consensus sequences. MiTCR, run with a Q25 quality threshold and the strictest error-elimination algorithm, handled CDR3 identification, clonotype clustering and error correction. A nonparametric unseen species model using Euler transformation provided a lower-bound estimate of total TCR beta diversity. Starting from the raw public reads, TCRdb applied fastp trimming at Q25, assembled clones with MiXCR and retained in-frame beta chains. Rows matching on CDR3 protein sequence are summarized as one entry with the most common DNA and genes. The V and J calls and clone size are TCRdb's, not the authors'. The sample yields hundreds of thousands of distinct CDR3 sequences; 25% to 30% were counted once. Clones ranked in the top ten supply 17% of the sample.

Systemically healthy Caucasian individuals from Russia, 35 to 50 in total and aged about 6 to 90 years, were included as donors. Around 10 milliliters of peripheral blood were drawn from each donor into EDTA-treated Vacutainer tubes. Ficoll-Paque density-gradient centrifugation was used to isolate PBMCs, with at least 6.5 million per sample. Total RNA was extracted from PBMCs with Trizol reagent, with at least 5 micrograms obtained per sample. The percentages of naive CD45RAhigh/CD27high T cells were determined by flow cytometry on a PBMC aliquot from every donor. The V end gives up 8 bases and the J end 2 bases, leaving 7 bases in the junction not matched to a gene. The germline V gene yields ENHRY for CDR1 and SYGVKD for CDR2. The CDR3 contains 14 residues, cysteine and phenylalanine counted. Only CDR3 DNA is held: 42 bases, read in frame from base 1. The paper as a whole reports these results and caveats: Total diversity estimates from one million sequenced T cells were considered lower bounds and underestimates. Observed TCR beta diversity correlated strongly with the percentage of naive T cells measured by flow cytometry. As age increased, observed TCR beta diversity per million T cells dropped in a roughly linear way, and a significant reduction was already evident by age 40. Because donor CMV infection status was unknown, age-related changes in expanded clonotypes were potentially confounded. Compared with the aged group, the long-lived group had more naive CD4+ T cells, fewer expanded clones and increased TCR diversity, a pattern suggesting age selection. Conclusive comparison of naive and antigen-experienced compartments was prevented by the profiling of bulk unsorted PBMCs.

A word on this clonotype: Its antigen remains unidentified. No clone much larger than this one lies a single base away; base qualities are absent.

Material for sequencing was blood. This receptor was obtained from a woman aged 80 or over in good health. The receptor chain draws on TRBV10-3 and TRBJ1-1; TRBD1 lines up with 8 middle nucleotides. The DNA sequence follows: TGTGCCATCGCGATGACAGGGGTAAACACTGAAGCTTTCTTT. Translated, this gives CAIAMTGVNTEAFF.